This TCR beta chain is from a study of cytomegalovirus exposure and HLA in healthy donors (dated by TCRdb to 2016 to 2017). About the investigation overall: According to a later analysis, the 120 or so validation repertoires were produced on the same platform as the 700 or so repertoires of the first cohort. High-throughput TCR immunosequencing, statistical association of individual TCRs with disease status, and machine learning were combined to predict cytomegalovirus infection status. The study was designed to test whether signatures of past pathogen exposure could be identified by cataloging public T cell receptors. In addition to the first cohort of hundreds of subjects, a separate validation cohort of 100 to 150 different subjects was used. General study outcomes and caveats: The classifier was reported to diagnose cytomegalovirus status with high specificity and sensitivity in both the original and validation cohorts. Subsequent analysis determined that TCRs grouped into clusters in the first cohort also showed a tendency toward co-occurrence across the roughly 110 validation repertoires, and 90% to 95% of cluster scores exceeded 0. According to the authors, the approach could potentially be generalized to other disease states and immunological phenotypes. A total of fewer than 200 TCR beta chains were listed by the study as associated with cytomegalovirus. In vitro tests confirmed that three of the cytomegalovirus-associated TCR beta chains recognize cytomegalovirus antigens. All 120 or so repertoires were used to score co-occurrence in the validation cohort in a later analysis, because that analysis had no HLA typing for the cohort. While some public TCRs were present in many individuals, most TCR sequences turned up only very rarely across donors.

From its cysteine to its phenylalanine, the CDR3 spans 13 amino acids. Just the 39-base CDR3 DNA is kept, in frame starting at base 1. According to the germline V gene, CDR1 reads MRHNA and CDR2 reads SNTAGT. At the junction V is shortened by 5 bases and J by 6 bases, with 11 bases in between. Concerning this clone: This receptor's antigen is unknown. No quality values exist for individual bases; no much larger clone is one base distant.

Donors formed part of the validation cohort, which comprised 120 subjects and was distinct from the first cohort of several hundred subjects. Libraries were prepared through the immunoSEQ multiplex PCR assay. The study's own analysis went as follows. A statistical classification framework was developed to diagnose cytomegalovirus status using the catalog of TCR beta chain sequences. In TCRdb, the immuneACCESS table is reduced to in-frame sequences with V and J assigned. These tables do not hold every clone; where another copy was compared, an unresolved V gene accounts for under half, and the others remain unexplained. V and J calls and clone size are those listed in that table; D and trimming were worked out from the DNA. This sample comprises about 60,000 clones, 95% of them detected only once. The biggest ten clones account for 6.5% to 9% of the sample.

Sequenced input: PBMCs. The sequence was obtained from a woman aged 18-35 years in good health and CMV-seropositive. The chain is encoded by TRBV6-4 joined to TRBJ2-1, with TRBD2 as a weak D call on 6 bases. The CDR3 region: CASSPGTPNEQFF. Here is the DNA: TGTGCCAGCAGTCCCGGGACTCCCAATGAGCAGTTCTTC.